The TCR beta chain described here comes from a study of blood T cell repertoires in COVID-19. The protocol was immunoSEQ multiplex PCR, while the TCRdb copy is restricted to in-frame clones and leaves out a portion. In the table there are about 150,000 clones, approximately 85% of which are singletons. V lost 0 bases and J 0 bases, leaving 15 bases between the germline ends. The germline CDR1 and CDR2 sequences are LNHDA and SQIVND (reference sequence). The CDR3 totals 18 residues. This TCR was recovered from a woman between 55 and 75 years old with COVID-19, enrolled during active disease. This rearrangement joins TRBV19 to TRBJ1-5; a possible D gene is TRBD1 (5 bases). The sequenced material came from peripheral blood. The CDR3 loop reads CASSIEPGPLYSNQPQHF. CDR3 DNA: TGTGCCAGTAGTATAGAGCCAGGGCCCCTTTATAGCAATCAGCCCCAGCATTTT.